One sample yielded the 11 T cell receptor beta chains listed below, sequenced in a study of cytomegalovirus exposure and HLA in healthy donors. 13 Jbeta primers and 60 Vbeta primers were used for the PCR. Produced via immunoSEQ multiplex PCR; TCRdb's table is partial and in-frame only. This table holds roughly 140,000 clones, around 78% found once. The specimen sequenced was PBMCs. The receptors were sampled from a male donor in good health and CMV-seronegative.

The chain joins TRBV5-6 to TRBJ2-7; 14 nucleotides line up with TRBD2. This CDR3 spans 17 amino acids. CDR1 and CDR2 (germline): SGHDT, YYEEEE. Unmatched junction bases numbered 8, after V lost 4 bases and J lost 2 bases. CDR3 loop: CASSLGLAGGSAYEQYF. Written as DNA, the CDR3 is TGTGCCAGCAGCCTCGGACTAGCGGGAGGATCCGCCTACGAGCAGTACTTC.

The chain is built from TRBV2 and TRBJ1-5; 11 bases align to TRBD1. CDR3 size: 15 residues. V was clipped by 6 bases and J by 7 bases; unmatched bases: 8. Germline CDR1 SNHLY, CDR2 FYNNEI. This chain's CDR3 is CASRAGTGGYQPQHF. CDR3 nucleotides: TGTGCCAGCAGGGCTGGGACAGGGGGATACCAGCCCCAGCATTTT.

V usage is TRBV9 and J usage is TRBJ2-3, with D maybe TRBD1 (5 bases). Germline assignment: CDR1 SGDLS and CDR2 YYNGEE. This CDR3 is built from 14 residues. V was shortened by 4 bases and J by 5 bases, with 14 bases between the two germline ends. CDR3 DNA sequence: TGTGCCAGCAGCCCCCGAGACCAGGGAGATACGCAGTATTTT. It encodes CASSPRDQGDTQYF.

The rearrangement uses TRBV30 and TRBJ1-2; D gene ambiguous. The V and J ends lost 3 bases and 4 bases respectively, with 15 bases between them. CDR3 length: 14 residues. In germline, CDR1 is GTSNPN, CDR2 SVGIG (reference sequence). The CDR3 reads CAWRERETFYGYTF. For the CDR3, the DNA is TGTGCCTGGAGGGAACGGGAAACCTTCTATGGCTACACCTTC.

The chain links TRBV18 to TRBJ2-1; TRBD1 aligns across 8 bases. This CDR3 region has 14 residues. V was pared by 1 base and J by 6 bases, with 2 bases of the junction left unmatched. The V gene's germline CDR1 is KGHSH and CDR2 LQKENI. In DNA form, the CDR3 reads TGTGCCAGCTCACCACGGGACAGGATCAATGAGCAGTTCTTC. As protein: CASSPRDRINEQFF.

The genes are TRBV30 and TRBJ2-7; 8 nucleotides match TRBD2. Germline CDR1 GTSNPN, CDR2 SVGIG (reference sequence). V gave up 5 bases and J gave up 11 bases; unmatched junction bases: 8. CDR3 length equals 11 residues. The CDR3 loop reads CAWDGNSGKYF. The DNA of the CDR3 is TGTGCCTGGGACGGTAATAGCGGGAAGTACTTC.

The V and J genes are TRBV5-1 and TRBJ2-4; 9 bases align to TRBD2. V lost 0 bases, J lost 5 bases, and 12 bases stayed unmatched. Germline CDR1 SGHRS, CDR2 YFSETQ. The CDR3 is 18 residues long. The CDR3 here is CASSLAWASGMVENIQYF. DNA for the CDR3: TGCGCCAGCAGCTTGGCCTGGGCTAGCGGGATGGTCGAAAACATTCAGTACTTC.

The V and J genes are TRBV7-9 and TRBJ1-6, with D possibly matching TRBD1 (6 bases). The CDR3 consists of 16 residues. The V gene's germline CDR1 is SEHNR and CDR2 FQNEAQ (reference sequence). The ends were cut back, 0 bases at V and 7 bases at J, with 13 bases in the middle. The CDR3 spells CASSLAGTLGNSPLHF. CDR3 sequence (DNA): TGTGCCAGCAGCTTAGCCGGGACACTGGGAAATTCACCCCTCCACTTT.

The rearrangement uses TRBV7-3 and TRBJ2-7; 7 positions agree with TRBD2. The CDR3 loop spans 16 amino acids. From germline, CDR1 is SGHTA and CDR2 FQGTGA. The trim removed 5 bases at V and 3 bases at J, leaving 13 bases unmatched. CDR3 sequence reads: CASSPHGAGVGYEQYF. In nucleotides, the CDR3 is TGTGCCAGCAGCCCCCATGGGGCGGGAGTAGGCTACGAGCAGTACTTC. Drawing the rest from reference TRBV7-3 and TRBJ2-7, the complete variable domain is GAGVSQTPSNKVTEKGKYVELRCDPISGHTALYWYRQSLGQGPEFLIYFQGTGAADDSGLPNDRFFAVRPEGSVSTLKIQRTERGDSAVYLCASSPHGAGVGYEQYFGPGTRLTVT.

The CDR3 DNA follows: TGCGCCAGCAGTCACAGTAGTTGGACAGGCGGTTCACGAGGTTCCTACAATGAGCAGTTCTTC. This encodes CASSHSSWTGGSRGSYNEQFF. The chain recombines TRBV23-1 with TRBJ2-1; 7 nucleotides align to TRBD1. TRBV23-1 is given ORF status, its function remaining uncertain. This CDR3 region has 21 residues. J gave up 1 base and V 3 bases, and 21 bases lay outside the gene matches.

A few counts support this clone. V and J are TRBV5-1 and TRBJ2-7; D possibly corresponds to TRBD1 (6 bases). CDR3 length equals 14 residues. V was cut by 2 bases and J by 0 bases, with 9 bases left in between. CDR1 is SGHRS and CDR2 is YFSETQ in the germline V gene. CDR3 protein: CASSFRTASYEQYF. Here the CDR3 DNA reads TGCGCCAGCAGCTTCCGGACAGCCTCCTACGAGCAGTACTTC.